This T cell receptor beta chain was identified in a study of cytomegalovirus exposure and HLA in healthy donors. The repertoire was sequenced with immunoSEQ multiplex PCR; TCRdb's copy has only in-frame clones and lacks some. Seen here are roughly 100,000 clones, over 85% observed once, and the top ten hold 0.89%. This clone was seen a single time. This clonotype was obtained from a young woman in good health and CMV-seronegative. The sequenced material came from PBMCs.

The CDR3 bases are TGTGCCAGCAGGATCGAAGGGACAGGGTATGGCTACACCTTC. Translated, it gives CASRIEGTGYGYTF. V and J are TRBV7-2 and TRBJ1-2, with TRBD1 matching 9 bases. This CDR3 spans 14 amino acids. V shed 6 bases, J shed 5 bases, and the junction held 7 bases outside the gene matches. Per the germline V gene, CDR1 is SGHTA and CDR2 is FQGNSA.